This T cell receptor (beta chain) was sequenced in a study of cytomegalovirus exposure and HLA in healthy donors. The PCR was carried out with 60 Vbeta primers and 13 Jbeta primers. The method was immunoSEQ multiplex PCR; TCRdb's version includes in-frame clones alone and lacks a portion of them. The listing contains about 54,000 clones. The CDR3 totals 15 residues. Germline assignment: CDR1 GTSNPN and CDR2 SVGIG (reference sequence). Trimming cost V 4 bases and J 7 bases; bases outside gene matches: 11. V usage is TRBV30 and J usage is TRBJ1-4; TRBD1 aligns across 8 bases. The TCR sequence derives from a middle-aged woman in good health and CMV-seronegative. Sequenced sample: PBMCs. The CDR3 is CAWNNQGQGGEKLFF. The CDR3 nucleotides are TGTGCCTGGAATAACCAAGGACAGGGTGGTGAAAAACTGTTTTTT. Together with reference TRBV30 and TRBJ1-4, the CDR3 gives the full variable domain: SQTIHQWPATLVQPVGSPLSLECTVEGTSNPNLYWYRQAAGRGLQLLFYSVGIGQISSEVPQNLSASRPQDRQFILSSKKLLLSDSGFYLCAWNNQGQGGEKLFFGSGTQLSVL.